What follows are 7 T cell receptor beta chains derived from one specimen sequenced in a study of shared clonotypes between healthy human individuals (dated by TCRdb to about 2020). The method was the immunoSEQ multiplex PCR assay. TCRdb provides this immuneACCESS table in a form limited to in-frame rearrangements. Some clones are lacking; in checked studies, under half of them reflect an unresolved V gene, and why the rest are absent is not known. The sample has 2,500,000 or so clones on record, roughly 93% of them singletons. Roughly 0.36% of the sample is held by the ten biggest clonotypes. The sample comprised naive CD4+ T cells from PBMCs. The cell subset or site label, as the study defines it: CD45RA+ positively selected. The receptors come from a man between 18 and 29 years old in good health. Some clones in this sample may be carry-over from other donors' samples.

The gene calls are TRBV28 and TRBJ1-2; D is undetermined. CDR3 length: 15 residues. The V gene's germline CDR1 is MDHEN and CDR2 SYDVKM. The germline V and J ends were trimmed by 2 bases and 3 bases, with 13 bases remaining between them. The CDR3 loop is CASSLGPPTDYGYTF. The CDR3 DNA is TGTGCCAGCAGTTTAGGGCCACCGACGGACTATGGCTACACCTTC.

The rearrangement uses TRBV5-1 and TRBJ2-3; D might be TRBD2 (6 bases). Trimming shortened V by 0 bases and J by 4 bases, and 12 bases separated the two germline ends. The germline gives CDR1 SGHRS, CDR2 YFSETQ. This CDR3 has 15 amino acids. The CDR3 sequence: CASSLGAGGPDTQYF. CDR3 in DNA: TGCGCCAGCAGCTTGGGGGCCGGGGGTCCAGATACGCAGTATTTT.

V gene TRBV28 combines with J gene TRBJ2-5, with D tentatively TRBD2 (6 bases). Per germline, CDR1 MDHEN and CDR2 SYDVKM. Trimming removed 2 bases from V and 5 bases from J, with 12 bases in between. This CDR3 spans 14 amino acids. This CDR3 reads CASSLVGGRETQYF. The CDR3 DNA sequence: TGTGCCAGCAGTTTAGTGGGAGGCCGTGAGACCCAGTACTTC.

The chain uses TRBV6-4 and TRBJ1-3, with 7 bases matching TRBD1. There are 15 residues in the CDR3. V lost 2 bases and J lost 2; bases outside the gene matches: 3. Germline CDR1 is MRHNA and CDR2 is SNTAGT. Here the CDR3 reads CASSDTDRAGNTIYF. The CDR3 DNA reads TGTGCCAGCAGTGACACCGACAGGGCTGGAAACACCATATATTTT.

V usage is TRBV30 and J usage is TRBJ2-7; D is unresolved. Germline V gene sequence: CDR1 GTSNPN, CDR2 SVGIG (reference sequence). This CDR3 spans 12 amino acids. With 5 bases removed from V and 0 bases from J, the gap between germline ends came to 8 bases. DNA of the CDR3: TGTGCCTGGGGCGGAAACTCCTACGAGCAGTACTTC. Amino acids: CAWGGNSYEQYF.

The gene calls are TRBV28 and TRBJ1-2; 7 nucleotides line up with TRBD1. With V trimmed by 6 bases and J by 4 bases, 5 bases remained unmatched. The CDR3 has 13 amino acids. Germline CDR1 MDHEN, CDR2 SYDVKM. The CDR3: CASRGTATYGYTF. The CDR3 DNA is TGTGCCAGCAGAGGGACAGCGACCTATGGCTACACCTTC.

The chain recombines TRBV4-3 with TRBJ1-3; no definite D call. The CDR3 totals 14 residues. V lost 0 bases to trimming and J lost 4 bases, with 7 bases between them. From germline, CDR1 is LGHNA and CDR2 YSLEER. The CDR3 reads CASSQDYEGNTIYF. The CDR3 DNA follows: TGCGCCAGCAGCCAAGATTATGAGGGAAACACCATATATTTT.